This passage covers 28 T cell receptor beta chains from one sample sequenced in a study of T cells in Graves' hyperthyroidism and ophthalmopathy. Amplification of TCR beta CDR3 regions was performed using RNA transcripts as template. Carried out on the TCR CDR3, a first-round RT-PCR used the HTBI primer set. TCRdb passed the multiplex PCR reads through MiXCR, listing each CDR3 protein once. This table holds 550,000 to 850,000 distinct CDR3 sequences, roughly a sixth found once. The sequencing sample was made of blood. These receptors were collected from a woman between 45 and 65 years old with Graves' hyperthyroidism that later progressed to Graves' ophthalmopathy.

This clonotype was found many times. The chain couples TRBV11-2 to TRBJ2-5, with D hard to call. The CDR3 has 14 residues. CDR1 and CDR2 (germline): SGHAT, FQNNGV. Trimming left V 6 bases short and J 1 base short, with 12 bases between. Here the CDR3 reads CASSSFYGQETQYF. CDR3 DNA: TGTGCCAGCAGTTCATTTTATGGCCAAGAGACCCAGTACTTC.

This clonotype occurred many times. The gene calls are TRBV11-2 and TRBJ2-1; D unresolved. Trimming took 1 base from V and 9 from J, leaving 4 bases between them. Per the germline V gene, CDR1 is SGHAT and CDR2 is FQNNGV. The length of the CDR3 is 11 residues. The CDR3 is CASSLGPEQFF. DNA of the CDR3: TGTGCCAGCAGCTTAGGGCCTGAGCAGTTCTTC.

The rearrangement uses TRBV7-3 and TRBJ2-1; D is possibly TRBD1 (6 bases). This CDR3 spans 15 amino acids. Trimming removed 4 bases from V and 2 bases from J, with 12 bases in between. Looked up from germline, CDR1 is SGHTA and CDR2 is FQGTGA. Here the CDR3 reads CASSYLGTTYNEQFF. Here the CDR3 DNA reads TGTGCCAGCAGCTACCTCGGGACAACCTACAATGAGCAGTTCTTC.

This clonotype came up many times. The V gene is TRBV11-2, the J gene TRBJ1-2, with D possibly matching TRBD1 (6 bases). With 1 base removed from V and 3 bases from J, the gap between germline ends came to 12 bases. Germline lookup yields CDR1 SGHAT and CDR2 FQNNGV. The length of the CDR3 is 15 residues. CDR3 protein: CASSLGQQGYYGYTF. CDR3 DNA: TGTGCCAGCAGCTTAGGCCAACAGGGTTACTATGGCTACACCTTC.

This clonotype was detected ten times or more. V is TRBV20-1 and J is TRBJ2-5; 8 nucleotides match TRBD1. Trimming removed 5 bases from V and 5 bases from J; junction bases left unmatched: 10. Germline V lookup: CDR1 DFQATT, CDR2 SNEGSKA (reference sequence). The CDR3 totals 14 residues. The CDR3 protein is CSARDRGALETQYF. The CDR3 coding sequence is TGCAGTGCTCGCGACAGGGGAGCGTTGGAGACCCAGTACTTC.

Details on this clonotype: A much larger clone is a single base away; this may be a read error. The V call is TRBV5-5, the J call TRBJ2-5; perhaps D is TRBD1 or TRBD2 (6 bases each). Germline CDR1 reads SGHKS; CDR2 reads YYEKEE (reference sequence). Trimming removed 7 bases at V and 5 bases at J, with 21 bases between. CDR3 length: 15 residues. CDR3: CASGTGRGQGETQYF. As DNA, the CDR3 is TGTGCCAGCGGCACGGGGCGGGGCCAGGGGGAGACCCAGTACTTC.

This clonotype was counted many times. DNA for the CDR3: TGCAGTGCTAAAGATTCGAGCTCCTACAATGAGCAGTTCTTC. This sequence encodes CSAKDSSSYNEQFF. The genes are TRBV20-1 and TRBJ2-1; D unclear. This CDR3 spans 14 amino acids. Germline assignment: CDR1 DFQATT and CDR2 SNEGSKA (reference sequence). V lost 4 bases and J lost 0, with 10 bases in between.

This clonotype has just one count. CDR3 protein: CASSGKGQLNEKLFF. CDR3 DNA: TGTGCCAGCAGCGGTAAGGGACAGCTTAATGAAAAACTGTTTTTT. The chain joins TRBV9 to TRBJ1-4; 7 positions match TRBD1. In germline, CDR1 is SGDLS, CDR2 YYNGEE. V shed 3 bases, J shed 4 bases, and the junction held 6 bases outside the gene matches. The CDR3 has 15 residues.

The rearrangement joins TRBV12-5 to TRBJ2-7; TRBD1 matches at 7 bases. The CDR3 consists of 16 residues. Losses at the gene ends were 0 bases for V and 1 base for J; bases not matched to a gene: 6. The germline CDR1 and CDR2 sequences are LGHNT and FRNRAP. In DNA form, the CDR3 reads TGTGCTAGTGGTTTGGTACGGACAGGCAATTCCTACGAGCAGTACTTC. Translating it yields CASGLVRTGNSYEQYF.

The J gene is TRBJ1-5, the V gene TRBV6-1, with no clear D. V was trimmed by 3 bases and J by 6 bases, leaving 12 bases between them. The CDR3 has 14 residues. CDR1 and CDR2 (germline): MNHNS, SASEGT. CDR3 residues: CASSDLNLGQPQHF. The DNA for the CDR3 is TGTGCCAGCAGTGATTTAAACCTCGGTCAGCCCCAGCATTTT.

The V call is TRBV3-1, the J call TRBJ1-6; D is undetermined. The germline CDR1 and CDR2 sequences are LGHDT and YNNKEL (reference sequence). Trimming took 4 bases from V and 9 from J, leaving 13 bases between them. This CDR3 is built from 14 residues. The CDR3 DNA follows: TGTGCCAGCAGCCTCCGCCAGGCCGGTTCACCCCTCCACTTT. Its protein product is CASSLRQAGSPLHF.

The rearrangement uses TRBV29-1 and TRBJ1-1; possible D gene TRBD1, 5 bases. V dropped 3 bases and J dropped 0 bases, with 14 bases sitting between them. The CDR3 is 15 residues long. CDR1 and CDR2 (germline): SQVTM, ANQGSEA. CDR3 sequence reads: CSVDSGSKMNTEAFF. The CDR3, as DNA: TGCAGCGTTGATTCAGGGAGTAAGATGAACACTGAAGCTTTCTTT. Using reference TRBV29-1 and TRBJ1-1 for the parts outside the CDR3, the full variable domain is SAVISQKPSRDICQRGTSLTIQCQVDSQVTMMFWYRQQPGQSLTLIATANQGSEATYESGFVIDKFPISRPNLTFSTLTVSNMSPEDSSIYLCSVDSGSKMNTEAFFGQGTRLTVV.

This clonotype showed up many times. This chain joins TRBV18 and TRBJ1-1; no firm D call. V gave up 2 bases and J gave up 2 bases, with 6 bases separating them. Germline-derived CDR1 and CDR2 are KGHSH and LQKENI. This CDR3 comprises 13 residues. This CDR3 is CASSPKTNTEAFF. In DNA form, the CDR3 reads TGTGCCAGCTCACCAAAAACAAACACTGAAGCTTTCTTT.

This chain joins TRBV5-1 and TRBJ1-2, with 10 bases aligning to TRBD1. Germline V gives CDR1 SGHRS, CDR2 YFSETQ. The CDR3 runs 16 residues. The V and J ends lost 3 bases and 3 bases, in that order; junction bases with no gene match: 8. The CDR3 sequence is CASSWSGQGDDYGYTF. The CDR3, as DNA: TGCGCCAGCAGCTGGAGCGGACAGGGGGATGACTATGGCTACACCTTC.

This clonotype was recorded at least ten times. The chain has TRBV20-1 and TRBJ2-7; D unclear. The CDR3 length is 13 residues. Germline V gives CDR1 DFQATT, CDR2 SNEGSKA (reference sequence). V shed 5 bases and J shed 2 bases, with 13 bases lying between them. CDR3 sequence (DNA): TGCAGTGCTGAACTGGCTCCCACCTACGAGCAGTACTTC. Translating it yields CSAELAPTYEQYF.

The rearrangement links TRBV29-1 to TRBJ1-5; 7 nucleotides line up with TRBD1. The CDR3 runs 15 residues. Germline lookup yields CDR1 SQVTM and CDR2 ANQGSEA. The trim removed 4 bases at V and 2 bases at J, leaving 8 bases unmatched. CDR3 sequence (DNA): TGCAGCGTTGTGGTTTCAGGGGGTGGCAATCAGCCCCAGCATTTT. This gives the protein CSVVVSGGGNQPQHF.

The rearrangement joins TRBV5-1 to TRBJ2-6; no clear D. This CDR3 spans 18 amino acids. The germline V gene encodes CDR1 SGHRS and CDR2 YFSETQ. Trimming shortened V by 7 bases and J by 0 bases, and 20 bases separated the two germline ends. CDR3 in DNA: TGCGCCAGCGCCCCTCAGCCCCCTCAGAGCTCTGGGGCCAACGTCCTGACTTTC. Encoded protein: CASAPQPPQSSGANVLTF. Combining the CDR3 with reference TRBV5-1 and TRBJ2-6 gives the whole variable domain KAGVTQTPRYLIKTRGQQVTLSCSPISGHRSVSWYQQTPGQGLQFLFEYFSETQRNKGNFPGRFSGRQFSNSRSEMNVSTLELGDSALYLCASAPQPPQSSGANVLTFGAGSRLTVL.

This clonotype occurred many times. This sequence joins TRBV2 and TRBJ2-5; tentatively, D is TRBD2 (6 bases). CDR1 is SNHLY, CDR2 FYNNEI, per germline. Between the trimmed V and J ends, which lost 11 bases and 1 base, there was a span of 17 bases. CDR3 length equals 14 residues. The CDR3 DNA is TGTGCCGCCCGTGGGGGGATTTTCCAAGAGACCCAGTACTTC. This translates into CAARGGIFQETQYF.

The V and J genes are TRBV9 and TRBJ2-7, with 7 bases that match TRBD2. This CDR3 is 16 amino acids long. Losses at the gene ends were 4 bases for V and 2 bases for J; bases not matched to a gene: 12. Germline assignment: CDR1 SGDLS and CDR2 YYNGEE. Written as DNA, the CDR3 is TGTGCCAGCAGCCGAACGGGAAGCGGGGATCCCTACGAGCAGTACTTC. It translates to CASSRTGSGDPYEQYF. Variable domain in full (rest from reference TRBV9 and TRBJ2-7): DSGVTQTPKHLITATGQRVTLRCSPRSGDLSVYWYQQSLDQGLQFLIQYYNGEERAKGNILERFSAQQFPDLHSELNLSSLELGDSALYFCASSRTGSGDPYEQYFGPGTRLTVT.

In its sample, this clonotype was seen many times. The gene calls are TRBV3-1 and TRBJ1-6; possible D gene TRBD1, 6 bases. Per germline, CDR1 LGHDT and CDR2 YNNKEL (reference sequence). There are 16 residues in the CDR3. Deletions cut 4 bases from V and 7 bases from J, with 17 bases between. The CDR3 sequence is CASSPIWTARNSPLHF. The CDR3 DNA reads TGTGCCAGCAGCCCGATCTGGACAGCTAGGAATTCACCCCTCCACTTT.

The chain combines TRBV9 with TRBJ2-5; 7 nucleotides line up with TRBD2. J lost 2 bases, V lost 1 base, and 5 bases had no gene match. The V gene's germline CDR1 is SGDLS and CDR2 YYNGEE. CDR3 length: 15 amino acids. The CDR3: CASSVSGALQETQYF. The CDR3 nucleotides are TGTGCCAGCAGCGTAAGCGGGGCCCTACAAGAGACCCAGTACTTC.

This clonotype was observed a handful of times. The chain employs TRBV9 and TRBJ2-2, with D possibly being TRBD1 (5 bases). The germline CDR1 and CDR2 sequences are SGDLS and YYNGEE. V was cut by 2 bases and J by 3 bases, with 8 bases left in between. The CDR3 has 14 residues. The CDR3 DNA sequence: TGTGCCAGCAGCGTTCTGACAGACACCGGGGAGCTGTTTTTT. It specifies CASSVLTDTGELFF.

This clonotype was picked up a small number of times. CDR3 loop: CASSLAQTGTDTQYF. The CDR3 DNA is TGTGCCAGCAGCTTGGCCCAGACAGGCACAGATACGCAGTATTTT. The chain carries TRBV5-4 and TRBJ2-3; perhaps TRBD1 as D (5 bases). Between the trimmed V and J ends, which lost 0 bases and 1 base, there was a span of 9 bases. The CDR3 consists of 15 residues. Germline loops: CDR1 SGHNT, CDR2 YYREEE (reference sequence).

CDR3: CASSTPIKGTYEQYF. The CDR3 DNA reads TGTGCCAGCAGCACACCCATAAAGGGTACCTACGAGCAGTACTTC. The genes are TRBV7-9 and TRBJ2-7; D remains unclear. The CDR3 runs to 15 residues. The V end was cut by 5 bases, the J end by 2 bases, with 16 bases between. Germline-derived CDR1 and CDR2 are SEHNR and FQNEAQ (reference sequence).

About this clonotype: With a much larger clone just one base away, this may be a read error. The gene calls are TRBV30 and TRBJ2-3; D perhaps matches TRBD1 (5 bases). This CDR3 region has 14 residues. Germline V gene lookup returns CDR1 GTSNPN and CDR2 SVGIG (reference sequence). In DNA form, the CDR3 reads TGTGCCTGGAGTGTACAGGATAGCACAGATACGCAGTGTTTT. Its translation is CAWSVQDSTDTQCF.

In nucleotides, the CDR3 is TGTGCCAGCAGACCGCCCGGGGCGCAAGGGGCCAACGTCCTGACTTTC. It translates to CASRPPGAQGANVLTF. The genes are TRBV27 and TRBJ2-6; D may correspond to TRBD1 or TRBD2 (5 bases each). The germline V gene encodes CDR1 MNHEY and CDR2 SMNVEV (reference sequence). Trimming removed 6 bases from V and 4 bases from J, with 16 bases in between. The CDR3 extends over 16 amino acids.

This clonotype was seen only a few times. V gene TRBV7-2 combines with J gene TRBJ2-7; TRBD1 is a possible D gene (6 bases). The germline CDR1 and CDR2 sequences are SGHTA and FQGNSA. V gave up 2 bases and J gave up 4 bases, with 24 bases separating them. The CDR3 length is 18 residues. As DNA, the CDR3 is TGTGCCAGCAGCTTAATAGGGGACATATCCACGATCGGGTACGAGCAGTACTTC. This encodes CASSLIGDISTIGYEQYF.

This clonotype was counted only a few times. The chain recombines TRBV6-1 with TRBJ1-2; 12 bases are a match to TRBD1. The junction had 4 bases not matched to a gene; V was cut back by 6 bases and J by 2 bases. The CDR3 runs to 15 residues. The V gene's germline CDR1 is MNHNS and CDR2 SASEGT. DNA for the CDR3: TGTGCCAGCAGGGCCGGGACAGGGGGCAACTATGGCTACACCTTC. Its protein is CASRAGTGGNYGYTF.